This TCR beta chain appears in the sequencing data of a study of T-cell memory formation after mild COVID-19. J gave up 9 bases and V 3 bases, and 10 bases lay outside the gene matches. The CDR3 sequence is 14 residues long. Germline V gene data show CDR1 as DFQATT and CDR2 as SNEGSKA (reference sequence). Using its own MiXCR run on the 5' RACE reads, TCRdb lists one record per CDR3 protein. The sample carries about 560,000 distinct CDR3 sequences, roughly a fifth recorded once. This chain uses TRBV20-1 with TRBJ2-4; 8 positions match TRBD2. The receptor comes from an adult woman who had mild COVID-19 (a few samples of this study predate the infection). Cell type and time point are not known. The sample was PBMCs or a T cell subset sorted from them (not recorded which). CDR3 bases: TGCAGTGCTAGCCGCGGGGGGCCTTTCGGCATTCAGTACTTC. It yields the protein CSASRGGPFGIQYF.